Shown below are 21 T cell receptor beta chains from a single sample sequenced in a study of T cell responses to AZD1222 COVID-19 vaccine. Clones were read by immunoSEQ multiplex PCR, and TCRdb kept only the in-frame ones, dropping some. The repertoire includes more than 120,000 clones, 90% to 95% of them detected once, and about 5% sits in the top ten. Sequencing was performed on peripheral blood, taken on day 0 of AZD1222 vaccination. The receptor set was obtained from an adult in good health.

The chain recombines TRBV7-2 with TRBJ2-2; D tentatively reads TRBD1 or TRBD2 (6 bases each). The germline V gene encodes CDR1 SGHTA and CDR2 FQGNSA. V was shortened by 7 bases and J by 5 bases, with 17 bases between the two germline ends. There are 15 residues in the CDR3. Written as DNA, the CDR3 is TGTGCCAGCACCCTTAGGCAGGGGAGGACCGGGGAGCTGTTTTTT. Protein sequence: CASTLRQGRTGELFF.

The chain joins TRBV29-1 to TRBJ2-7; 9 bases align to TRBD1. The CDR3 length is 13 residues. The junction had 7 bases not matched to a gene; V was cut back by 7 bases and J by 3 bases. The germline V gene encodes CDR1 SQVTM and CDR2 ANQGSEA. The CDR3 sequence: CSAGQGPLYEQYF. The CDR3 nucleotides read TGCAGCGCAGGACAGGGGCCCCTCTACGAGCAGTACTTC.

This chain connects TRBV7-2 to TRBJ2-2; TRBD1 is a possible D gene (5 bases). CDR3 size: 13 residues. Germline CDR1 reads SGHTA; CDR2 reads FQGNSA. Trimming pared 2 bases from V and 5 bases from J, leaving 6 bases between. The CDR3 is CASSLKGTGELFF. The CDR3 coding sequence is TGTGCCAGCAGCTTAAAGGGGACCGGGGAGCTGTTTTTT.

This chain joins TRBV6-1 and TRBJ2-7; 7 nucleotides line up with TRBD1. V dropped 3 bases and J dropped 5; count of bases not matched to a gene: 7. Germline assignment: CDR1 MNHNS and CDR2 SASEGT. The CDR3 covers 14 residues. CDR3 in amino acids: CASSEAVTGDEQYF. CDR3 nucleotide sequence: TGTGCCAGCAGTGAGGCAGTTACAGGGGACGAGCAGTACTTC.

The chain joins TRBV5-6 to TRBJ2-7, with D unresolved. Germline CDR1 SGHDT, CDR2 YYEEEE. Trimming stripped 1 base from V and 2 bases from J, with 7 bases between. There are 13 residues in the CDR3. CDR3 sequence (DNA): TGTGCCAGCAGCTTGCCGGACCCCTACGAGCAGTACTTC. Residues: CASSLPDPYEQYF. Full variable domain (outside the CDR3, taken from reference TRBV5-6 and TRBJ2-7): DAGVTQSPTHLIKTRGQQVTLRCSPKSGHDTVSWYQQALGQGPQFIFQYYEEEERQRGNFPDRFSGHQFPNYSSELNVNALLLGDSALYLCASSLPDPYEQYFGPGTRLTVT.

The chain carries TRBV19 and TRBJ2-2, with 7 bases matching TRBD2. From germline, CDR1 is LNHDA and CDR2 SQIVND (reference sequence). This CDR3 contains 15 residues. The ends lost 6 bases at V and 3 bases at J; junction bases unmatched: 7. The DNA of the CDR3 is TGTGCCAGTAGGGGAGGGTCGTTAGACACCGGGGAGCTGTTTTTT. Its translation: CASRGGSLDTGELFF.

This rearrangement joins TRBV12-3 or TRBV12-4 to TRBJ1-2; D might be TRBD1 (5 bases). V gave up 5 bases and J gave up 7 bases, with 14 bases separating them. The CDR3 runs 13 residues. The CDR3 spells CASSLGSGAGYTF. The CDR3 coding sequence is TGTGCCAGCAGTCTCGGGTCTGGGGCTGGCTACACCTTC.

The J gene is TRBJ1-2, the V gene TRBV19; tentative D call: TRBD1 (5 bases). Germline V lookup: CDR1 LNHDA, CDR2 SQIVND (reference sequence). Trimming took off 6 bases at V and 8 bases at J, with 19 bases between the two ends. The CDR3 sequence is 14 residues long. The CDR3 nucleotides are TGTGCCAGTAGACCAACTCGGGACTCCGGGGGCTACACCTTC. This encodes CASRPTRDSGGYTF.

The rearrangement links TRBV27 to TRBJ2-1; D is ambiguous. CDR3 length: 15 amino acids. Trimming removed 6 bases from V and 0 bases from J, with 12 bases in between. Germline values: CDR1 MNHEY, CDR2 SMNVEV (reference sequence). The CDR3 sequence: CASRVLQDSYNEQFF. CDR3 sequence (DNA): TGTGCCAGCAGGGTATTGCAAGACTCCTACAATGAGCAGTTCTTC.

V is TRBV4-1 and J is TRBJ1-2, with TRBD1 as a possible D gene (5 bases). Trimming stripped 4 bases from V and 5 bases from J, with 20 bases between. The CDR3 sequence is 16 residues long. Germline loops: CDR1 MGHRA, CDR2 YSYEKL. The CDR3 loop reads CASSPILNGGPYGYTF. The CDR3 nucleotides are TGCGCCAGCAGCCCCATCCTCAATGGGGGACCATATGGCTACACCTTC.

This chain links TRBV6-5 with TRBJ1-4; 8 bases match TRBD1. V shed 11 bases and J 6 bases; nucleotides not matched to a gene: 8. This CDR3 is 13 amino acids long. Germline-derived CDR1 and CDR2 are MNHEY and SVGAGI. This CDR3 reads CASHRGQDEKLFF. DNA for the CDR3: TGTGCCTCCCACAGGGGACAGGATGAAAAACTGTTTTTT.

The chain links TRBV15 to TRBJ2-3; no clear D gene. V lost 6 bases, J lost 9 bases, and 13 bases lay in between. Germline CDR1 is LNHNV and CDR2 is YYDKDF (reference sequence). There are 12 residues in the CDR3. For the CDR3, the DNA is TGTGCCACCAGGTCGGGCCCAAGGACGCAGTATTTT. Protein sequence: CATRSGPRTQYF.

V and J are TRBV7-2 and TRBJ1-2; D is ambiguous. Looked up from germline, CDR1 is SGHTA and CDR2 is FQGNSA. V shed 5 bases and J shed 0 bases, with 19 bases lying between them. The CDR3 is 17 amino acids. CDR3 amino acids: CASSPTRGSSPNYGYTF. Written as DNA, the CDR3 is TGTGCCAGCAGCCCTACCCGAGGATCAAGTCCTAACTATGGCTACACCTTC.

The chain is built from TRBV6-5 and TRBJ2-1, with 8 bases fitting TRBD1. The germline V gene has CDR1 MNHEY and CDR2 SVGAGI. The CDR3 has 15 amino acids. J gave up 7 bases and V 3 bases, and 8 bases lay outside the gene matches. The CDR3 coding sequence is TGTGCCAGCAGTTATAGGACAGGGTGGTCAAATGAGCAGTTCTTC. Its translation is CASSYRTGWSNEQFF.

V gene TRBV13 combines with J gene TRBJ2-1, with 9 bases lining up with TRBD2. The V and J ends lost 5 bases and 4 bases, in that order; junction bases with no gene match: 9. The CDR3 runs 16 residues. CDR1 and CDR2 from the germline V gene are PRHDT and FYEKMQ (reference sequence). The CDR3 DNA follows: TGTGCCAGCAGCCCCTCTGCGGGAGGGCCTTACAATGAGCAGTTCTTC. Translation: CASSPSAGGPYNEQFF.

This clone was detected only once. The rearrangement uses TRBV19 and TRBJ2-7, with 11 bases aligning to TRBD1. The germline V gene has CDR1 LNHDA and CDR2 SQIVND (reference sequence). Trimming cost V 5 bases and J 3 bases; bases outside gene matches: 6. There are 15 residues in the CDR3. DNA of the CDR3: TGTGCCAGTAGTCCCACCGGGACAGGGGGCTACGAGCAGTACTTC. It yields the protein CASSPTGTGGYEQYF.

The V gene is TRBV6-2 or TRBV6-3, the J gene TRBJ2-7, with D unresolved. Trimming stripped 2 bases from V and 7 bases from J, with 6 bases between. This CDR3 spans 11 amino acids. Germline V CDR1 and CDR2: MNHEY, SVGEGT. For the CDR3, the DNA is TGTGCCAGCAGTTACCCTCGTGAGCAGTACTTC. This codes for CASSYPREQYF.

The rearrangement links TRBV19 to TRBJ2-7; D is undetermined. The CDR3 loop spans 13 amino acids. V shed 5 bases and J shed 0 bases, with 8 bases lying between them. Germline V gene lookup returns CDR1 LNHDA and CDR2 SQIVND (reference sequence). The CDR3 DNA sequence: TGTGCCAGTAGTGCTCTCGGCTCCTACGAGCAGTACTTC. This translates into CASSALGSYEQYF.

This clone appeared once. The rearrangement joins TRBV29-1 to TRBJ2-1; TRBD2 might be the D (5 bases). V was shortened by 3 bases and J by 1 base, with 13 bases between the two germline ends. This CDR3 region has 15 residues. Per the germline V gene, CDR1 is SQVTM and CDR2 is ANQGSEA. The CDR3 DNA reads TGCAGCGTTGAGGGCCAGAGGGATTCCTACAATGAGCAGTTCTTC. Residues: CSVEGQRDSYNEQFF.

The V call is TRBV3-1 (or the pseudogene TRBV3-2), the J call TRBJ1-2; D is unclear. The CDR3 runs 13 residues. Trimming pared 4 bases from V and 8 bases from J, leaving 14 bases between. The germline V gene encodes CDR1 LGHDT and CDR2 YNNKEL (reference sequence). CDR3 residues: CASSPDPQLGYTF. In DNA form, the CDR3 reads TGTGCCAGCAGCCCCGACCCACAATTAGGCTACACCTTC.

The chain joins TRBV5-1 to TRBJ1-4, with TRBD1 identical over 9 bases. V shed 4 bases and J 6 bases; nucleotides not matched to a gene: 7. The germline gives CDR1 SGHRS, CDR2 YFSETQ. This CDR3 contains 15 residues. The CDR3 nucleotides are TGCGCCAGCAGCACCCGGGACAGGGAGGATGAAAAACTGTTTTTT. Its translation: CASSTRDREDEKLFF.